This T cell receptor beta chain appears in the sequencing data of a study of blood T cell repertoires in COVID-19. The overall study: Nucleic acid was either cDNA or gDNA, and it came from T cells, B-cell-depleted T cells, or PBMCs.

Trimming at V came to 4 bases and at J to 5 bases, leaving 7 bases not matched to a gene. Per the germline V gene, CDR1 is SEHNR and CDR2 is FQNEAQ (reference sequence). The CDR3 is made up of 15 amino acids. Clones were read by immunoSEQ multiplex PCR, and TCRdb kept only the in-frame ones, dropping some. The table shows roughly 54,000 clones, with about 89% occurring only once. Sequencing was done on a sample of peripheral blood. This receptor was identified in a woman aged 60 to 75 with active or convalescent COVID-19. J is TRBJ1-5 and V is TRBV7-9, with TRBD1 matching over 8 bases. This chain's CDR3 is CASSSGTGVYQPQHF. Written as DNA, the CDR3 is TGTGCCAGCAGCTCCGGGACAGGAGTCTATCAGCCCCAGCATTTT.